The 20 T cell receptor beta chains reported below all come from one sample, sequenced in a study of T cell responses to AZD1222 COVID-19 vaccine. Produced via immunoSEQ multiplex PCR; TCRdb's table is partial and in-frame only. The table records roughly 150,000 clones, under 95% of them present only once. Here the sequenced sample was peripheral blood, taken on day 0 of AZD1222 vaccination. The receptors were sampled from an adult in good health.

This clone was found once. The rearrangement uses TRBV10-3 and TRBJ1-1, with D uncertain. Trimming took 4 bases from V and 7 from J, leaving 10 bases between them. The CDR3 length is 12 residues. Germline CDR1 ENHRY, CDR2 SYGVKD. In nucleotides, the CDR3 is TGTGCCATCAGTGTTATAGGGCTTGAAGCTTTCTTT. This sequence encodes CAISVIGLEAFF.

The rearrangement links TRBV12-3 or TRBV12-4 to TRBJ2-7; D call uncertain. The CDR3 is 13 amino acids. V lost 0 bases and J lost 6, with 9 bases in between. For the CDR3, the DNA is TGTGCCAGCAGTTTAGCGGTCGGGCTCGAGCAGTACTTC. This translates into CASSLAVGLEQYF.

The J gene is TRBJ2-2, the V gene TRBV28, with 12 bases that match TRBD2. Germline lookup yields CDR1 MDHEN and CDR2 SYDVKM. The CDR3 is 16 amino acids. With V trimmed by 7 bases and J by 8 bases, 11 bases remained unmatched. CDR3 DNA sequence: TGTGCCAGCATCCCGTCTCTAGCGGGGGGGCCGGGGGAGCTGTTTTTT. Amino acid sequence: CASIPSLAGGPGELFF. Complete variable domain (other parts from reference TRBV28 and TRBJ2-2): DVKVTQSSRYLVKRTGEKVFLECVQDMDHENMFWYRQDPGLGLRLIYFSYDVKMKEKGDIPEGYSVSREKKERFSLILESASTNQTSMYLCASIPSLAGGPGELFFGEGSRLTVL.

The CDR3 loop reads CASLRQAVYGYTF. CDR3 sequence (DNA): TGTGCCAGCCTGCGACAGGCCGTCTATGGCTACACCTTC. V is TRBV6-4 and J is TRBJ1-2; tentatively, D is TRBD1 (6 bases). Germline lookup yields CDR1 MRHNA and CDR2 SNTAGT. V lost 8 bases and J lost 4, with 14 bases in between. This CDR3 has 13 amino acids.

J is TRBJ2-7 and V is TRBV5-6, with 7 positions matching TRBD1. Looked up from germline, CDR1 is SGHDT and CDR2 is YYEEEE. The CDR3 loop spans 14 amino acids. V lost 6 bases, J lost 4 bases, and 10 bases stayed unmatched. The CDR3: CASTFDRDPYEQYF. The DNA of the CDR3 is TGTGCCAGCACCTTCGACAGGGACCCTTACGAGCAGTACTTC.

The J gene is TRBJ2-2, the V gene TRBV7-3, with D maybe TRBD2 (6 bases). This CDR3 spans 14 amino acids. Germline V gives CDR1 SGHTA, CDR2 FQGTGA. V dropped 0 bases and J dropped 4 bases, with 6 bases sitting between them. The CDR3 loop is CASSLTSGTGELFF. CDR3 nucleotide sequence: TGTGCCAGCAGCTTAACTAGCGGCACCGGGGAGCTGTTTTTT.

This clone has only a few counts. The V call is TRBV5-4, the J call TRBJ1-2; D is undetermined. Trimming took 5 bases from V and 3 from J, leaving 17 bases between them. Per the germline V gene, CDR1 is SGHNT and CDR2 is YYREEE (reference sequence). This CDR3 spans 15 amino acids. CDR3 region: CASSLKMGKDYGYTF. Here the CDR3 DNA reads TGTGCCAGCAGTTTAAAAATGGGAAAAGACTATGGCTACACCTTC.

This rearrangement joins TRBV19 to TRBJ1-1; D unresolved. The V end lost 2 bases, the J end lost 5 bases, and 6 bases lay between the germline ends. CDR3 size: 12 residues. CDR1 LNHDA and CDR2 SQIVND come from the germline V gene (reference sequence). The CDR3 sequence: CASSITGTEAFF. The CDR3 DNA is TGTGCCAGTAGTATAACGGGGACTGAAGCTTTCTTT.

The CDR3 reads CASSQDLLYEQYF. For the CDR3, the DNA is TGTGCCAGCAGCCAAGATCTCCTCTACGAGCAGTACTTC. J is TRBJ2-7 and V is TRBV4-2; D not resolved. The CDR3 loop spans 13 amino acids. Trimming took off 0 bases at V and 3 bases at J, with 6 bases between the two ends. Germline V lookup: CDR1 LGHNA, CDR2 YNFKEQ.

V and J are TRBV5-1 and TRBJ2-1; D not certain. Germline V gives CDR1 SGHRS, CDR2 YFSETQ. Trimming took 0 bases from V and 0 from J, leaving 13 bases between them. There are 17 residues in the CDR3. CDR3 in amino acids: CASSLAVTGSSYNEQFF. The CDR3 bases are TGCGCCAGCAGCTTGGCCGTGACGGGCTCCTCCTACAATGAGCAGTTCTTC.

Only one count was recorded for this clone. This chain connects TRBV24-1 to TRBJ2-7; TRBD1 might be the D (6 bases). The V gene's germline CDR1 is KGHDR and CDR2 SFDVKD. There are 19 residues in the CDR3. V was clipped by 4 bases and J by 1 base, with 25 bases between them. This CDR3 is CATSDPTGPYRTESYEQYF. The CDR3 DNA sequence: TGTGCCACCAGTGACCCAACGGGACCGTACAGGACAGAATCCTACGAGCAGTACTTC.

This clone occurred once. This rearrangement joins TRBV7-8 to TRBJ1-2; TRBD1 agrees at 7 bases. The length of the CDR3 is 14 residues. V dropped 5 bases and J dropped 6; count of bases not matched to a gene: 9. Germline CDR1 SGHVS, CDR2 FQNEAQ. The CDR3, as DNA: TGTGCCAGCAGCCACGCCGGACAGGTAGATGGCTACACCTTC. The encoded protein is CASSHAGQVDGYTF.

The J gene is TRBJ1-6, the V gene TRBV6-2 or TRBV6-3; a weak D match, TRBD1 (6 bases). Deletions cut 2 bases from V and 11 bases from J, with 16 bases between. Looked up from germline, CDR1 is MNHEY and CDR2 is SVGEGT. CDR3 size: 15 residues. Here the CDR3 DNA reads TGTGCCAGCAGTTACGGGGAATCAGGGGAGACACCCCTCCACTTT. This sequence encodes CASSYGESGETPLHF.

DNA of the CDR3: TGTGCCAGCAGCTTGGCCGCCGGGGGTCCTTTCAATGAGCAGTTCTTC. This gives the protein CASSLAAGGPFNEQFF. V is TRBV5-6 and J is TRBJ2-1; weak D call: TRBD2 (6 bases). The V and J ends lost 0 bases and 6 bases respectively, with 16 bases between them. CDR3 length equals 16 residues. The germline V gene encodes CDR1 SGHDT and CDR2 YYEEEE.

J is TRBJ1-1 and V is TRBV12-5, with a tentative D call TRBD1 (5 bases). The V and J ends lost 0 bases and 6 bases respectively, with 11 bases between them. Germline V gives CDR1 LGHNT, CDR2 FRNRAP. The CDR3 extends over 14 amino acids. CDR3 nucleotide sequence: TGTGCTAGTGGTTTGGTCCCGGGACCCCCTGAAGCTTTCTTT. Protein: CASGLVPGPPEAFF.

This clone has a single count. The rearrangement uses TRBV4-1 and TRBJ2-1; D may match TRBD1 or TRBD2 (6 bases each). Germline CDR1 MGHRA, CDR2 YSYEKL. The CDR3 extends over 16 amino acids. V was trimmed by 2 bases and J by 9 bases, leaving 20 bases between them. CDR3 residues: CASSQPLRGVGSEQFF. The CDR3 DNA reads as TGCGCCAGCAGCCAACCCCTGAGGGGGGTCGGCAGTGAGCAGTTCTTC.

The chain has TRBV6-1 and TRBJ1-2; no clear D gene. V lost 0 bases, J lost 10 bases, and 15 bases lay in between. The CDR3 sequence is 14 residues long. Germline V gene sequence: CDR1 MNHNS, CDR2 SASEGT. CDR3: CASSEARHSGPYTF. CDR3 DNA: TGTGCCAGCAGTGAAGCTAGGCACAGTGGTCCCTACACCTTC.

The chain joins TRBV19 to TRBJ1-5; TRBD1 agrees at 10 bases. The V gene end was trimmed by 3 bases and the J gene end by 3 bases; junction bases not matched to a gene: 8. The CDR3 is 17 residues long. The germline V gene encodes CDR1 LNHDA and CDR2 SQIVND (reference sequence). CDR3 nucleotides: TGTGCCAGTAGTATGTATGGGACAGGGGCCCTCAATCAGCCCCAGCATTTT. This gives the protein CASSMYGTGALNQPQHF.

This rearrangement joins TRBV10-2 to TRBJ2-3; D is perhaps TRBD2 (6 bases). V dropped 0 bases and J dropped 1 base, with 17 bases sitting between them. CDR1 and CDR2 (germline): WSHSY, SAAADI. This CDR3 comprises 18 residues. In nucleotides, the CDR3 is TGCGCCAGCAGTGAGTCGACTCGGGGCGGGGATGGCACAGATACGCAGTATTTT. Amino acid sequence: CASSESTRGGDGTDTQYF.

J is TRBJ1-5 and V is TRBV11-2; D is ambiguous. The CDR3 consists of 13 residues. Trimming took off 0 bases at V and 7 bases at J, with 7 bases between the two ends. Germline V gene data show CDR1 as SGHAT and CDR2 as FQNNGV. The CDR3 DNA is TGTGCCAGCAGCTTAGATCCAGGCCAGCCCCAGCATTTT. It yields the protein CASSLDPGQPQHF. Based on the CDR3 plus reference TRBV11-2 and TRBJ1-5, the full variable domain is EAGVAQSPRYKIIEKRQSVAFWCNPISGHATLYWYQQILGQGPKLLIQFQNNGVVDDSQLPKDRFSAERLKGVDSTLKIQPAKLEDSAVYLCASSLDPGQPQHFGDGTRLSIL.